These 20 T cell receptor beta chains were all obtained from the same sample, sequenced in a study of shared clonotypes between healthy human individuals. Clones were read by immunoSEQ multiplex PCR, and TCRdb kept only the in-frame ones, dropping some. Here the sample spans a few hundred thousand clones, over 60% being singletons. Material for sequencing was PBMCs. The receptors here all came from a woman in her 40s in good health. Some clones in this sample may be carry-over from other donors' samples.

This rearrangement joins TRBV25-1 to TRBJ1-1; D unclear. The CDR3 runs to 14 residues. Germline CDR1 is MGHDK and CDR2 is SYGVNS. V gave up 2 bases and J gave up 4 bases, with 11 bases separating them. CDR3 sequence: CASSEAGRGTEAFF. The CDR3, as DNA: TGTGCCAGCAGTGAAGCAGGTAGAGGCACTGAAGCTTTCTTT. Full variable domain (outside the CDR3, taken from reference TRBV25-1 and TRBJ1-1): EADIYQTPRYLVIGTGKKITLECSQTMGHDKMYWYQQDPGMELHLIHYSYGVNSTEKGDLSSESTVSRIRTEHFPLTLESARPSHTSQYLCASSEAGRGTEAFFGQGTRLTVV.

This clone has more than one count but fewer than ten. The sample contains more than one DNA sequence encoding this CDR3. This chain uses TRBV11-2 with TRBJ2-1; D not resolved. Trimming shortened V by 2 bases and J by 4 bases, and 3 bases separated the two germline ends. Germline V lookup: CDR1 SGHAT, CDR2 FQNNGV. The CDR3 runs to 12 residues. The CDR3 nucleotides read TGTGCCAGCAGCTTAAGTTACAATGAGCAGTTCTTC. Residues: CASSLSYNEQFF.

The CDR3 loop is CSVHTSGRSSYEQYF. The CDR3 bases are TGCAGCGTCCACACGTCGGGACGGAGCTCCTACGAGCAGTACTTC. The chain joins TRBV29-1 to TRBJ2-7, with D perhaps TRBD1 or TRBD2 (5 bases each). Trimming left V 6 bases short and J 0 bases short, with 18 bases between. The CDR3 consists of 15 residues. Germline V CDR1 and CDR2: SQVTM, ANQGSEA.

On this clone: This sample includes further DNA sequences coding for the same CDR3. V gene TRBV7-2 combines with J gene TRBJ2-7; D ambiguous. The CDR3 consists of 11 residues. From germline, CDR1 is SGHTA and CDR2 FQGNSA. Trimming cost V 5 bases and J 3 bases, with 5 bases left between them. The CDR3 region is CASSLVYEQYF. CDR3 bases: TGTGCCAGCAGCCTCGTCTACGAGCAGTACTTC.

This clone was seen a few times. J is TRBJ1-2 and V is TRBV30, with D perhaps TRBD1 (5 bases). Germline V gene lookup returns CDR1 GTSNPN and CDR2 SVGIG (reference sequence). The V end lost 6 bases, the J end lost 6 bases, and 17 bases lay between the germline ends. The CDR3 has 13 residues. CDR3: CACPTIGTNGYTF. The CDR3 nucleotides read TGTGCCTGCCCGACTATAGGGACGAATGGCTACACCTTC.

The V and J genes are TRBV7-2 and TRBJ1-2; D unresolved. The length of the CDR3 is 14 residues. Germline CDR1 is SGHTA and CDR2 is FQGNSA. The V gene lost 4 bases and the J gene lost 7 bases, with 16 bases spanning the gap. The CDR3 DNA follows: TGTGCCAGCAGCTCAGGACTTGGCGTCGGTGGCTACACCTTC. This codes for CASSSGLGVGGYTF.

Worth noting for this clone: A junction boundary mismatches the germline segment, possibly from a read error. This CDR3 is also generated by other DNA sequences in the sample. In DNA form, the CDR3 reads TGTGCCAGCAGCCTAGCGGGAGGGAACTCCTACGAGCAGTACTTC. It yields the protein CASSLAGGNSYEQYF. V is TRBV7-2 and J is TRBJ2-7; TRBD2 matches at 12 bases. CDR3 length: 15 residues. Germline CDR1 is SGHTA and CDR2 is FQGNSA.

The chain recombines TRBV29-1 with TRBJ1-2; D perhaps matches TRBD1 (5 bases). Germline CDR1 and CDR2: SQVTM and ANQGSEA. Trimming removed 5 bases from V and 1 base from J, with 20 bases in between. The CDR3 extends over 16 amino acids. The CDR3 sequence: CSVSSLRQLLNYGYTF. CDR3 coding DNA: TGCAGCGTTAGCAGTCTGAGACAGCTTCTTAACTATGGCTACACCTTC.

This clone has ten or more counts. The CDR3: CASSSPPWTKNYGYTF. The CDR3 DNA sequence: TGTGCCAGCAGCTCACCCCCCTGGACAAAAAACTATGGCTACACCTTC. The chain recombines TRBV11-2 with TRBJ1-2, with D perhaps matching TRBD1 (5 bases). CDR3 length equals 16 residues. Looked up from germline, CDR1 is SGHAT and CDR2 is FQNNGV. The ends were cut back, 4 bases at V and 2 bases at J, with 17 bases in the middle.

V gene TRBV11-3 combines with J gene TRBJ1-1; TRBD1 is a possible D gene (5 bases). The CDR3 loop spans 14 amino acids. Germline V gene lookup returns CDR1 SGHNT and CDR2 YENEEA. V shed 5 bases and J shed 5 bases, with 15 bases lying between them. For the CDR3, the DNA is TGTGCCAGCAGCCCTCGAGGGGCTTGGACTGAAGCTTTCTTT. It specifies CASSPRGAWTEAFF. Based on the CDR3 plus reference TRBV11-3 and TRBJ1-1, the full variable domain is EAGVVQSPRYKIIEKKQPVAFWCNPISGHNTLYWYLQNLGQGPELLIRYENEEAVDDSQLPKDRFSAERLKGVDSTLKIQPAELGDSAVYLCASSPRGAWTEAFFGQGTRLTVV.

This clone was counted a few times. Since a far larger clone is one base different, this is likely a read error. Other DNA sequences in the sample encode the same CDR3. The rearrangement joins TRBV5-4 to TRBJ1-1, with D unclear. Trimming took off 0 bases at V and 1 base at J, with 4 bases between the two ends. The CDR3 length is 13 residues. Germline CDR1 reads SGHNT; CDR2 reads YYREEE (reference sequence). CDR3 DNA sequence: TGTGCCAGCAGCTTGGACAGGAACACTGAAGCTTTCTTT. Translating gives CASSLDRNTEAFF.

The J gene is TRBJ1-1, the V gene TRBV19; weak D call: TRBD1 (5 bases). Germline CDR1 LNHDA, CDR2 SQIVND (reference sequence). CDR3 length: 13 residues. V lost 4 bases, J lost 1 base, and 7 bases lay in between. CDR3 residues: CASSKGPNTEAFF. The DNA for the CDR3 is TGTGCCAGTAGTAAGGGGCCGAACACTGAAGCTTTCTTT.

The rearrangement links TRBV29-1 to TRBJ2-7, with 12 bases matching TRBD1. This CDR3 is 14 amino acids long. Looked up from germline, CDR1 is SQVTM and CDR2 is ANQGSEA. V lost 3 bases, J lost 5 bases, and 5 bases stayed unmatched. For the CDR3, the DNA is TGCAGCGTTGATGGGACAGGGGGCATGAACGAGCAGTACTTC. Its protein is CSVDGTGGMNEQYF.

CDR3 in DNA: TGCGCCAGCAGCTTAACCGGGACAGGGGCCTACGAGCAGTACTTC. It codes for CASSLTGTGAYEQYF. The genes are TRBV5-1 and TRBJ2-7; TRBD1 aligns across 10 bases. The CDR3 covers 15 residues. Looked up from germline, CDR1 is SGHRS and CDR2 is YFSETQ. The V and J ends lost 2 bases and 2 bases, in that order; junction bases with no gene match: 4.

In this sample, this clone turned up once. V usage is TRBV7-8 and J usage is TRBJ2-3; D is uncertain. This CDR3 is 13 amino acids long. V was cut by 6 bases and J by 7 bases, with 14 bases left in between. Germline CDR1 is SGHVS and CDR2 is FQNEAQ. DNA of the CDR3: TGTGCCAGCAGTTCTCCCGGCTTATATACGCAGTATTTT. This gives the protein CASSSPGLYTQYF.

The chain couples TRBV7-3 to TRBJ2-1; TRBD2 aligns across 7 bases. The CDR3 loop spans 14 amino acids. V lost 2 bases, J lost 6 bases, and 4 bases stayed unmatched. Germline V gene data show CDR1 as SGHTA and CDR2 as FQGTGA. The CDR3 reads CASSLAGVSNEQFF. CDR3 nucleotides: TGTGCCAGCAGCTTAGCGGGAGTTTCCAATGAGCAGTTCTTC.

This chain connects TRBV30 to TRBJ1-1; D not resolved. Germline V gene data show CDR1 as GTSNPN and CDR2 as SVGIG (reference sequence). This CDR3 is 12 amino acids long. Trimming removed 8 bases at V and 1 base at J, with 11 bases between. The CDR3 coding sequence is TGTGCCGCGGACGGAACGAACACTGAAGCTTTCTTT. Translating it yields CAADGTNTEAFF.

With respect to this clone: Relative to the germline gene, one junction end is altered; a read error may explain this. This rearrangement joins TRBV18 to TRBJ2-5, with TRBD1 matching over 7 bases. Per the germline V gene, CDR1 is KGHSH and CDR2 is LQKENI. This CDR3 comprises 13 residues. CDR3: CASSPQGRETQYF. The CDR3 nucleotides are TGTGCCAGCTCCCCACAGGGGCGAGAGACCCAGTACTTC.

The gene calls are TRBV6-5 and TRBJ2-7; weak D call: TRBD2 (6 bases). V lost 7 bases and J 7 bases, leaving 14 bases between the germline ends. There are 12 residues in the CDR3. Germline V gene lookup returns CDR1 MNHEY and CDR2 SVGAGI. The CDR3 bases are TGTGCCAGCAACTCCGCGGCGGGGGAGCAGTACTTC. Its translation: CASNSAAGEQYF.

V is TRBV14 and J is TRBJ2-7; D is ambiguous. Germline V lookup: CDR1 SGHDN, CDR2 FVKESK. Deletions cut 0 bases from V and 3 bases from J, with 9 bases between. The CDR3 totals 14 residues. The CDR3 sequence is CASSQDLQSYEQYF. CDR3 DNA sequence: TGTGCCAGCAGCCAAGATCTACAGAGCTACGAGCAGTACTTC.